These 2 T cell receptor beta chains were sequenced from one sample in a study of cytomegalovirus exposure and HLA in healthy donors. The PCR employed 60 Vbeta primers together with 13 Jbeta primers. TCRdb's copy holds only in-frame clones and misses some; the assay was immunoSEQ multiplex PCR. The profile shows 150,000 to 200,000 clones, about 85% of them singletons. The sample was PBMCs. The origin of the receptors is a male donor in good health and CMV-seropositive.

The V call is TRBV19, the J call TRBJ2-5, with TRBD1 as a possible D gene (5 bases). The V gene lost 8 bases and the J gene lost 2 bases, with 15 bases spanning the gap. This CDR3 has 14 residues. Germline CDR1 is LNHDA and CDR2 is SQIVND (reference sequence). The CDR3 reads CASRRKQAQETQYF. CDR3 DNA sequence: TGTGCCAGTCGGCGGAAACAGGCTCAAGAGACCCAGTACTTC.

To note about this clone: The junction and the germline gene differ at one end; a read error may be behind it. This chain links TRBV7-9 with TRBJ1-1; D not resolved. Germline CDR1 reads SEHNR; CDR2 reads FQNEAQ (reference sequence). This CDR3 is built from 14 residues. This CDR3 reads CSSSSGMGNTEAFF. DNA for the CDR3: TGTTCCAGCAGCTCAGGAATGGGTAACACTGAAGCTTTCTTT. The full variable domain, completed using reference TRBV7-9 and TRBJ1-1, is DTGVSQNPRHKITKRGQNVTFRCDPISEHNRLYWYRQTLGQGPEFLTYFQNEAQLEKSRLLSDRFSAERPKGSFSTLEIQRTEQGDSAMYLCSSSSGMGNTEAFFGQGTRLTVV.